These 2 T cell receptor beta chains were all obtained from the same sample, sequenced in a study of blood T cell repertoires in COVID-19. Data came from immunoSEQ multiplex PCR; TCRdb stores just in-frame clones and leaves some out. This sample has 200,000 to 250,000 clones, with 65% to 85% found just once. Sequencing was performed on peripheral blood. The receptor source for this set is a human donor in a cohort sampled during active COVID-19.

The V call is TRBV19, the J call TRBJ2-4, with 8 bases aligning to TRBD1. V lost 3 bases and J lost 1; bases outside the gene matches: 8. Germline V gives CDR1 LNHDA, CDR2 SQIVND (reference sequence). CDR3 size: 17 residues. This CDR3 reads CASSILRTGRAKNIQYF. CDR3 nucleotides: TGTGCCAGTAGTATCTTAAGGACAGGGAGGGCCAAAAACATTCAGTACTTC.

This clone was counted between two and nine times. The rearrangement links TRBV28 to TRBJ2-1; a weak D match, TRBD2 (5 bases). This CDR3 contains 16 residues. Trimming stripped 2 bases from V and 4 bases from J, with 15 bases between. In germline, CDR1 is MDHEN, CDR2 SYDVKM. This chain's CDR3 is CASSLRGSLLYNEQFF. CDR3 bases: TGTGCCAGCAGTTTACGAGGGAGCCTCCTTTACAATGAGCAGTTCTTC. The whole variable domain, filled in from reference TRBV28 and TRBJ2-1, reads DVKVTQSSRYLVKRTGEKVFLECVQDMDHENMFWYRQDPGLGLRLIYFSYDVKMKEKGDIPEGYSVSREKKERFSLILESASTNQTSMYLCASSLRGSLLYNEQFFGPGTRLTVL.